This T cell receptor (beta chain) was recorded in a study of blood T cell repertoires in COVID-19. Overall study context: The study drew acute and convalescent COVID-19 samples from the United States, Italy and Spain. PBMCs, B-cell-depleted T cells, or T cells provided the cDNA or gDNA that made up the material.

As processed by the authors: Estimates of nucleated cell counts were drawn from the amplification of reference gene primers. The repertoire was sequenced with immunoSEQ multiplex PCR; TCRdb's copy has only in-frame clones and lacks some. The D gene and trimming were derived from the DNA, and the V and J assignments and clone size from that table. Among about 330,000 clones listed, around 92% were seen once. Material for sequencing was peripheral blood. The sequence was collected from a man younger than 35 who had recovered from COVID-19.

The DNA of the CDR3 is TGTGCCTGGAGTGAGGGGTTTAGCGAGACCCAGTACTTC. Translation gives CAWSEGFSETQYF. The chain combines TRBV30 with TRBJ2-5; a weak D match, TRBD1 (5 bases). The CDR3 length is 13 residues. The V end lost 1 base, the J end lost 5 bases, and 11 bases lay between the germline ends. CDR1 GTSNPN and CDR2 SVGIG come from the germline V gene (reference sequence). Supplemented by reference TRBV30 and TRBJ2-5, the full variable domain reads SQTIHQWPATLVQPVGSPLSLECTVEGTSNPNLYWYRQAAGRGLQLLFYSVGIGQISSEVPQNLSASRPQDRQFILSSKKLLLSDSGFYLCAWSEGFSETQYFGPGTRLLVL.